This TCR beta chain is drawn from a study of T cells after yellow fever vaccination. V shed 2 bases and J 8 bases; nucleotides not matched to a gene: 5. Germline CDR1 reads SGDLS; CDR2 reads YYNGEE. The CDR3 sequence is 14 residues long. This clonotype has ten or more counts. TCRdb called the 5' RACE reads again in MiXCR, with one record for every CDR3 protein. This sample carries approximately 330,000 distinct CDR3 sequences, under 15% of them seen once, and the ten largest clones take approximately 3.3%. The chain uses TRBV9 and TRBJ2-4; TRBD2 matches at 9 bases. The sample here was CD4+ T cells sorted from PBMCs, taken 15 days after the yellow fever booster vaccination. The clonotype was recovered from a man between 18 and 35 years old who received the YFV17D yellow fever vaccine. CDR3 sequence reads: CASSVEPSGDIQYF. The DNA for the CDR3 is TGTGCCAGCAGCGTCGAGCCTAGCGGGGACATTCAGTACTTC.